The source of this T cell receptor beta chain is a study of cytomegalovirus exposure and HLA in healthy donors. The PCR contained 60 Vbeta and 13 Jbeta primers. Method: immunoSEQ multiplex PCR; TCRdb's copy keeps in-frame clones and lacks some. This table has 120,000 to 150,000 clones, around 79% appearing once. CDR3 length equals 14 residues. J gave up 4 bases and V 4 bases, and 5 bases lay outside the gene matches. The germline V gene encodes CDR1 SEHNR and CDR2 FQNEAQ (reference sequence). The sequenced material came from PBMCs. V is TRBV7-9 and J is TRBJ2-3; 7 bases match TRBD1. The source of this sequence is a woman aged 40 to 50 in good health and CMV-seropositive. The CDR3 loop reads CASSYLTGPDTQYF. In DNA form, the CDR3 reads TGTGCCAGCAGCTATTTGACAGGGCCAGATACGCAGTATTTT.